Presented here are 32 T cell receptor beta chains from one specimen sequenced in a study of T cell repertoires in cytomegalovirus infection. TCRdb analysed the reads with MiXCR anew, one entry per CDR3 protein. This sample carries hundreds of thousands of distinct CDR3 sequences, around 31% of them seen once, and the ten largest clones take over 13%. No antigen has been assigned to these receptors. Specimen: cultured CD8+ T cells from PBMCs, collected from culture after CMV antigen stimulation. These receptors were collected from a human donor in good health (CMV status not recorded). Some clones in this sample may be carry-over from other donors' samples.

The genes are TRBV28 and TRBJ2-1; unclear D gene. Germline loops: CDR1 MDHEN, CDR2 SYDVKM. The CDR3 has 16 amino acids. V was pared by 5 bases and J by 5 bases, with 19 bases between. CDR3 sequence: CASSALGNALDNEQFF. The CDR3 region has the DNA TGTGCCAGCAGTGCTCTGGGCAACGCATTAGACAATGAGCAGTTCTTC. The full variable domain, in which reference TRBV28 and TRBJ2-1 provide the parts outside the CDR3, is DVKVTQSSRYLVKRTGEKVFLECVQDMDHENMFWYRQDPGLGLRLIYFSYDVKMKEKGDIPEGYSVSREKKERFSLILESASTNQTSMYLCASSALGNALDNEQFFGPGTRLTVL.

This chain links TRBV7-9 with TRBJ2-3; either TRBD1 or TRBD2 may fit D (6 bases each). The CDR3 length is 16 residues. Germline CDR1 and CDR2: SEHNR and FQNEAQ (reference sequence). Trimming shortened V by 8 bases and J by 2 bases, and 20 bases separated the two germline ends. The DNA for the CDR3 is TGTGCCAGCCGCCCCCCAGGAGGGGGGTTCACAGATACGCAGTATTTT. Translated, it gives CASRPPGGGFTDTQYF. Full variable domain (missing parts from reference TRBV7-9 and TRBJ2-3): DTGVSQNPRHKITKRGQNVTFRCDPISEHNRLYWYRQTLGQGPEFLTYFQNEAQLEKSRLLSDRFSAERPKGSFSTLEIQRTEQGDSAMYLCASRPPGGGFTDTQYFGPGTRLTVL.

The chain employs TRBV29-1 and TRBJ1-1; D is ambiguous. Germline CDR1 reads SQVTM; CDR2 reads ANQGSEA. CDR3 length: 12 residues. V was cut by 1 base and J by 8 bases, with 11 bases left in between. CDR3 protein: CSVEVPGREAFF. The CDR3 DNA reads as TGCAGCGTTGAAGTCCCCGGACGCGAAGCTTTCTTT.

The sample holds many counts of this clonotype. The V and J genes are TRBV7-8 and TRBJ2-5; 7 bases agree with TRBD1. The CDR3 loop spans 15 amino acids. The V segment lost 8 bases and the J segment 2 bases; nucleotides outside the gene matches: 11. The germline gives CDR1 SGHVS, CDR2 FQNEAQ. The CDR3 DNA reads as TGTGCCAGCTCCATTCAGACAGGGCGGCAAGAGACCCAGTACTTC. The encoded protein is CASSIQTGRQETQYF.

The chain is built from TRBV4-3 and TRBJ1-2; no firm D call. The CDR3 runs 13 residues. Trimming shortened V by 8 bases and J by 0 bases, and 10 bases separated the two germline ends. The germline CDR1 and CDR2 sequences are LGHNA and YSLEER. The CDR3 loop is CASGRRANYGYTF. CDR3 DNA sequence: TGCGCCAGCGGACGACGGGCTAACTATGGCTACACCTTC.

The chain couples TRBV4-2 to TRBJ1-2; D is possibly TRBD1 (5 bases). The CDR3 spans 15 residues. Trimming removed 0 bases from V and 6 bases from J, with 14 bases in between. The germline CDR1 and CDR2 sequences are LGHNA and YNFKEQ. DNA of the CDR3: TGTGCCAGCAGCCAAGAGGGATTAGGGGAGGATGGCTACACCTTC. It encodes CASSQEGLGEDGYTF.

This clonotype was detected a few times. The chain uses TRBV14 and TRBJ2-7; TRBD1 matches at 8 bases. Germline loops: CDR1 SGHDN, CDR2 FVKESK. V lost 3 bases and J lost 0; bases outside the gene matches: 16. The CDR3 totals 19 residues. CDR3 sequence: CASSHPTGDRSGASYEQYF. CDR3 DNA sequence: TGTGCCAGCAGCCACCCGACAGGGGATAGGTCTGGAGCCTCCTACGAGCAGTACTTC.

Many counts were recorded for this clonotype. The chain combines TRBV7-2 with TRBJ2-1, with TRBD2 identical over 8 bases. V was clipped by 6 bases and J by 0 bases; unmatched bases: 4. Germline CDR1 SGHTA, CDR2 FQGNSA. The CDR3 sequence is 15 residues long. DNA of the CDR3: TGTGCCAGCAGACTCGGGGGGGGCTCCTACAATGAGCAGTTCTTC. Amino acid sequence: CASRLGGGSYNEQFF.

This chain links TRBV20-1 with TRBJ1-1, with 7 bases that match TRBD1. The CDR3 contains 13 residues. Germline V gene lookup returns CDR1 DFQATT and CDR2 SNEGSKA (reference sequence). The CDR3 spells CSPGDTGDTEAFF. The CDR3 DNA follows: TGCAGCCCCGGGGACACAGGGGACACTGAAGCTTTCTTT.

The table lists this clonotype with a few counts. The chain couples TRBV4-3 to TRBJ2-3, with D tentatively TRBD2 (5 bases). Germline CDR1 reads LGHNA; CDR2 reads YSLEER. V was clipped by 4 bases and J by 0 bases, with 11 bases between them. There are 15 residues in the CDR3. This chain's CDR3 is CASSRGLSSTDTQYF. The CDR3 DNA reads TGCGCCAGCAGCCGAGGACTCTCTAGCACAGATACGCAGTATTTT.

The V and J genes are TRBV19 and TRBJ1-5; D not certain. V lost 2 bases to trimming and J lost 4 bases, with 12 bases between them. The CDR3 has 15 amino acids. Germline-derived CDR1 and CDR2 are LNHDA and SQIVND (reference sequence). The DNA for the CDR3 is TGTGCCAGTAGTATAAATACCCGGGGAAATCAGCCCCAGCATTTT. This translates into CASSINTRGNQPQHF.

This rearrangement joins TRBV6-2 or TRBV6-3 to TRBJ1-5, with 11 bases aligning to TRBD1. The length of the CDR3 is 16 residues. Germline values: CDR1 MNHEY, CDR2 SVGEGT. Germline trimming cut 6 bases from V and 5 bases from J; bases unmatched to any gene: 9. CDR3 sequence: CASSPRPDRGHQPQHF. In DNA form, the CDR3 reads TGTGCCAGCAGCCCCCGCCCGGACAGGGGGCATCAGCCCCAGCATTTT.

In its sample, this clonotype was seen many times. V and J are TRBV7-2 and TRBJ2-1, with D perhaps matching TRBD2 (5 bases). Between the trimmed V and J ends, which lost 1 base and 7 bases, there was a span of 14 bases. The CDR3 sequence is 15 residues long. In germline, CDR1 is SGHTA, CDR2 FQGNSA. The CDR3 protein is CASSLETLEVNEQFF. The CDR3 bases are TGTGCCAGCAGCTTAGAAACCCTGGAGGTGAATGAGCAGTTCTTC.

This chain connects TRBV2 to TRBJ1-2; D uncertain. The length of the CDR3 is 13 residues. V lost 3 bases and J lost 2, with 7 bases in between. Germline CDR1 SNHLY, CDR2 FYNNEI. The CDR3 DNA is TGTGCCAGCAGTGAGAACAGAAACTATGGCTACACCTTC. This sequence encodes CASSENRNYGYTF. The variable domain in full, with the rest retrieved from reference TRBV2 and TRBJ1-2, is EPEVTQTPSHQVTQMGQEVILRCVPISNHLYFYWYRQILGQKVEFLVSFYNNEISEKSEIFDDQFSVERPDGSNFTLKIRSTKLEDSAMYFCASSENRNYGYTFGSGTRLTVV.

This clonotype was detected only a few times. An end of the junction does not agree with germline; a read error may underlie this. Written as DNA, the CDR3 is TGTGCCAGTAGTGAAGCTAGAAAGCGGGGGAACACCGGGGAGCTGTTTTTT. Encoded protein: CASSEARKRGNTGELFF. The rearrangement links TRBV2 to TRBJ2-2; 7 bases are shared with TRBD2. Germline CDR1 is SNHLY and CDR2 is FYNNEI. This CDR3 is 17 amino acids long.

This clonotype was observed a handful of times. This chain connects TRBV28 to TRBJ1-1, with D uncertain. Germline loops: CDR1 MDHEN, CDR2 SYDVKM. V was clipped by 2 bases and J by 4 bases, with 8 bases between them. The CDR3 consists of 13 residues. The CDR3 nucleotides are TGTGCCAGCAGTTTAGGACTGCGCACTGAAGCTTTCTTT. Amino acids: CASSLGLRTEAFF.

This clonotype occurred many times. The rearrangement uses TRBV7-8 and TRBJ2-3, with 9 positions matching TRBD2. The CDR3 is 16 amino acids. From germline, CDR1 is SGHVS and CDR2 FQNEAQ. Trimming took 3 bases from V and 2 from J; bases not matched to a gene: 6. Here the CDR3 DNA reads TGTGCCAGCAGCTTCTCCCTAGCGGGGATCACAGATACGCAGTATTTT. Translation gives CASSFSLAGITDTQYF.

The chain is built from TRBV15 and TRBJ2-3; D gene unclear. V dropped 3 bases and J dropped 1 base, with 11 bases sitting between them. The CDR3 runs 15 residues. Germline V CDR1 and CDR2: LNHNV, YYDKDF (reference sequence). The CDR3 DNA reads as TGTGCCACCAGCAGGCACCCGTTGGGCACAGATACGCAGTATTTT. Translated, it gives CATSRHPLGTDTQYF.

This clonotype has a handful of counts. The chain links TRBV19 to TRBJ2-3; 9 bases fit TRBD1. This CDR3 spans 15 amino acids. With V trimmed by 5 bases and J by 5 bases, 8 bases remained unmatched. CDR1 is LNHDA, CDR2 SQIVND, per germline (reference sequence). CDR3 amino acids: CASSLRDRAKDTQYF. Written as DNA, the CDR3 is TGTGCCAGTAGTCTCCGGGACAGGGCCAAAGATACGCAGTATTTT.

This clonotype was detected a few times. This chain joins TRBV6-5 and TRBJ2-1; D is perhaps TRBD2 (6 bases). The CDR3 extends over 15 amino acids. The germline gives CDR1 MNHEY, CDR2 SVGAGI. V gave up 2 bases and J gave up 8 bases, with 16 bases separating them. The CDR3 protein is CASSYTLGGSDEQFF. The CDR3 DNA follows: TGTGCCAGCAGTTACACCCTGGGAGGCTCGGATGAGCAGTTCTTC.

This clonotype was seen a handful of times. The CDR3: CASRDRAFDGYTF. The DNA for the CDR3 is TGTGCCAGCCGGGACAGGGCATTTGATGGCTACACCTTC. V and J are TRBV27 and TRBJ1-2, with TRBD1 matching over 9 bases. This CDR3 has 13 amino acids. Germline-derived CDR1 and CDR2 are MNHEY and SMNVEV (reference sequence). V lost 8 bases to trimming and J lost 6 bases; unmatched junction nucleotides: 7.

This clonotype was picked up a small number of times. The chain recombines TRBV5-1 with TRBJ2-1; 8 bases match TRBD1. From germline, CDR1 is SGHRS and CDR2 YFSETQ. This CDR3 is 14 amino acids long. V shed 4 bases and J 10 bases; nucleotides not matched to a gene: 10. This CDR3 reads CASSPWTGNEEQFF. CDR3 nucleotides: TGCGCCAGCAGCCCGTGGACAGGGAACGAAGAGCAGTTCTTC.

J is TRBJ1-2 and V is TRBV4-1; 10 nucleotides line up with TRBD1. Per the germline V gene, CDR1 is MGHRA and CDR2 is YSYEKL. Trimming cost V 5 bases and J 5 bases; bases outside gene matches: 8. The CDR3 covers 15 residues. The CDR3 DNA is TGCGCCAGCAGCTCCTTGACAGGGGGCGATTATGGCTACACCTTC. It translates to CASSSLTGGDYGYTF.

This clonotype was seen a handful of times. The chain joins TRBV27 to TRBJ2-1; TRBD2 aligns across 8 bases. V shed 4 bases and J 0 bases; nucleotides not matched to a gene: 11. Per the germline V gene, CDR1 is MNHEY and CDR2 is SMNVEV (reference sequence). The CDR3 contains 18 residues. The CDR3: CASSSRLAQASSYNEQFF. Written as DNA, the CDR3 is TGTGCCAGCAGTTCGCGACTAGCGCAGGCCAGCTCCTACAATGAGCAGTTCTTC.

The chain joins TRBV7-9 to TRBJ1-2, with D perhaps matching TRBD1 (5 bases). The CDR3 contains 12 residues. Trimming removed 11 bases at V and 6 bases at J, with 16 bases between. Germline V CDR1 and CDR2: SEHNR, FQNEAQ (reference sequence). This chain's CDR3 is CAVPTGTDGYTF. The CDR3 coding sequence is TGTGCCGTACCGACTGGGACGGATGGCTACACCTTC.

This clonotype occurred a few times. This chain connects TRBV5-6 to TRBJ1-1; D ambiguous. Trimming shortened V by 4 bases and J by 4 bases, and 17 bases separated the two germline ends. Germline CDR1 SGHDT, CDR2 YYEEEE. The CDR3 is 15 amino acids. The CDR3 DNA reads TGTGCCAGCAGCACCGGGGTTGGGGTAGGCACTGAAGCTTTCTTT. Translated: CASSTGVGVGTEAFF. The full variable domain, rest sourced from reference TRBV5-6 and TRBJ1-1, is DAGVTQSPTHLIKTRGQQVTLRCSPKSGHDTVSWYQQALGQGPQFIFQYYEEEERQRGNFPDRFSGHQFPNYSSELNVNALLLGDSALYLCASSTGVGVGTEAFFGQGTRLTVV.

This chain links TRBV7-9 with TRBJ1-4; the D is unclear. The length of the CDR3 is 15 residues. V lost 5 bases and J 0 bases, leaving 10 bases between the germline ends. Germline CDR1 and CDR2: SEHNR and FQNEAQ (reference sequence). This chain's CDR3 is CASSDWTATNEKLFF. The CDR3 nucleotides read TGTGCCAGCAGCGATTGGACGGCAACTAATGAAAAACTGTTTTTT.

This clonotype was counted only a few times. This chain connects TRBV24-1 to TRBJ2-1; 10 positions agree with TRBD1. J was trimmed by 8 bases and V by 7 bases; bases with no gene match: 13. Germline V lookup: CDR1 KGHDR, CDR2 SFDVKD. The CDR3 runs 16 residues. CDR3 DNA sequence: TGTGCCACCAGCCTTATCTCCGGGACAGGGGTCTATGAGCAGTTCTTC. This encodes CATSLISGTGVYEQFF.

This clonotype was seen more than once but under ten times. The chain links TRBV10-3 to TRBJ2-3, with D perhaps given as TRBD1 or TRBD2 (6 bases each). Trimming shortened V by 2 bases and J by 6 bases, and 12 bases separated the two germline ends. CDR3 length: 14 residues. Germline V gene sequence: CDR1 ENHRY, CDR2 SYGVKD. The CDR3 DNA is TGTGCCATCAGTGAGCTCGGGGGCGCGGATACGCAGTATTTT. It codes for CAISELGGADTQYF.

The chain is built from TRBV19 and TRBJ2-7; D ambiguous. Germline CDR1 is LNHDA and CDR2 is SQIVND (reference sequence). With 1 base removed from V and 2 bases from J, the gap between germline ends came to 9 bases. The CDR3 extends over 14 amino acids. The CDR3 nucleotides are TGTGCCAGTAGTATAGTGGGATACACCTACGAGCAGTACTTC. Its translation: CASSIVGYTYEQYF.

This chain links TRBV6-2 or TRBV6-3 with TRBJ1-6; a possible D gene is TRBD1 (6 bases). Per germline, CDR1 MNHEY and CDR2 SVGEGT. Trimming shortened V by 2 bases and J by 8 bases, and 19 bases separated the two germline ends. CDR3 length: 17 residues. Written as DNA, the CDR3 is TGTGCCAGCAGTTACAGTCCCGGGACACCGTCCGATTCACCCCTCCACTTT. As protein: CASSYSPGTPSDSPLHF.

In nucleotides, the CDR3 is TGTGCCAGCAGCGTAGTTGGGGGGTTCAGTGATGAGCAGTTCTTC. Protein product: CASSVVGGFSDEQFF. J is TRBJ2-1 and V is TRBV9; TRBD2 might be the D (6 bases). The V gene's germline CDR1 is SGDLS and CDR2 YYNGEE. V lost 0 bases and J 8 bases, leaving 15 bases between the germline ends. This CDR3 is built from 15 residues.